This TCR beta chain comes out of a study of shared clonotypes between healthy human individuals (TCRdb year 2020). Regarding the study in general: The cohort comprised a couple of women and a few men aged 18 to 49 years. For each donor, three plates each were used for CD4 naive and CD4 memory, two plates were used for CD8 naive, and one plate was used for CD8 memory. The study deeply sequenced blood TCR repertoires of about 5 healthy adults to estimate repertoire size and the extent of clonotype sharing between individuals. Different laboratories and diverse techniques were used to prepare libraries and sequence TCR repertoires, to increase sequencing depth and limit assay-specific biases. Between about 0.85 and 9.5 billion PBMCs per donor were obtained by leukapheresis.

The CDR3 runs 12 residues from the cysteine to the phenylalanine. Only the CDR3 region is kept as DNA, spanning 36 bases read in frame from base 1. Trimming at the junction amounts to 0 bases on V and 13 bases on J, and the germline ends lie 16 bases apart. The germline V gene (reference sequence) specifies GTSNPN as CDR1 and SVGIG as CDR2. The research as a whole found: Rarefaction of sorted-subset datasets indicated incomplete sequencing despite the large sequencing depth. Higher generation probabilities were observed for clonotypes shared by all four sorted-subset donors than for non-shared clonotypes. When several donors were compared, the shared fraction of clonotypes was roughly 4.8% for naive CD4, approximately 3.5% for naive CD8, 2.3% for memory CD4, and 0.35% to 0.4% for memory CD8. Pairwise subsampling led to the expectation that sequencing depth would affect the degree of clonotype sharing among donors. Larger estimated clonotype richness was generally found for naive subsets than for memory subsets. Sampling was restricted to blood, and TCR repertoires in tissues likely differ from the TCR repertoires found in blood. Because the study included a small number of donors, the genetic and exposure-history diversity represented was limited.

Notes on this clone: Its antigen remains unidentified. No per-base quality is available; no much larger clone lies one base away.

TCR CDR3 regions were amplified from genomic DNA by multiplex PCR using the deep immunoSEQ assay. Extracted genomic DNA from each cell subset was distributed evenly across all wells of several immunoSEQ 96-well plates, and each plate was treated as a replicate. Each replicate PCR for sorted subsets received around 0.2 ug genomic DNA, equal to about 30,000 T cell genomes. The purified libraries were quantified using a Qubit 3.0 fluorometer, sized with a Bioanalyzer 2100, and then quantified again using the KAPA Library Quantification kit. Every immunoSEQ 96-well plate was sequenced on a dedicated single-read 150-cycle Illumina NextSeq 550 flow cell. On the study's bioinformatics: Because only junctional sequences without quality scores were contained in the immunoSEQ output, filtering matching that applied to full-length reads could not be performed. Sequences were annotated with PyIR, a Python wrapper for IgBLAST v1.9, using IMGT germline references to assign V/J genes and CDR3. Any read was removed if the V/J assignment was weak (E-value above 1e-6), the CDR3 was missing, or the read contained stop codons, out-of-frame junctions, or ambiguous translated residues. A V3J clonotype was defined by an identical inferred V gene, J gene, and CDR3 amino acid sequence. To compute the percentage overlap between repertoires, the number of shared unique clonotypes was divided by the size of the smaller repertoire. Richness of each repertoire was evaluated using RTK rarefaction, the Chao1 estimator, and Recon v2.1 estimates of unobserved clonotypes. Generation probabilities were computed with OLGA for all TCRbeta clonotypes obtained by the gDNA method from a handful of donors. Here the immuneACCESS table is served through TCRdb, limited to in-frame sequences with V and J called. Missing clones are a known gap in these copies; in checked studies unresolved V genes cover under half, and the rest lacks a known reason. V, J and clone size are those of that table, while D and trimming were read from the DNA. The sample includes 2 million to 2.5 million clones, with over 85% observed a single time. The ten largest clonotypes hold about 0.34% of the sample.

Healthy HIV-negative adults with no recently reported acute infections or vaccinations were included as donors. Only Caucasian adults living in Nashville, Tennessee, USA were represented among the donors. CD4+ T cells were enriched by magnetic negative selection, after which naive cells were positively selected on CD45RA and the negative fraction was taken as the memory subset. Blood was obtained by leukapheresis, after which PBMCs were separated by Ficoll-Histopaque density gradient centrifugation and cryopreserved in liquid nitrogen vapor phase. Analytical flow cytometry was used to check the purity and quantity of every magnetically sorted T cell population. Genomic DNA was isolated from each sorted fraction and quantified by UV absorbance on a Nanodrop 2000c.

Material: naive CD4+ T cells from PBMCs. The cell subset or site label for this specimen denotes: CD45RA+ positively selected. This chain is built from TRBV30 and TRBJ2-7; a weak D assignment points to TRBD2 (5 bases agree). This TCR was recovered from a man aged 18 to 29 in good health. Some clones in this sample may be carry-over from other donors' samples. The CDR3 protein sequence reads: CAWSVRLLRVYF. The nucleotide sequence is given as TGTGCCTGGAGTGTACGTCTTTTGCGGGTATACTTC.